This T cell receptor (beta chain) was identified in a study of breast tumors, draining lymph nodes, adjacent tissues. Whole-study findings and limits: Tumor repertoires ranked between lymph nodes and nontumor tissue in diversity, with V and J gene preferences.

The junction had 3 bases not matched to a gene; V was cut back by 6 bases and J by 5 bases. This CDR3 spans 12 amino acids. Turning to this clonotype: Its target is unknown.

TCRdb passed the multiplex PCR reads through MiXCR, listing each CDR3 protein once. The repertoire holds about 31,000 distinct CDR3 sequences, with approximately 63% as singletons. The source is a female donor with breast cancer. Some clones in this sample may be carry-over from other donors' samples. Sequenced input: breast tumor tissue. This chain connects TRBV12-3 or TRBV12-4 to TRBJ2-7, with 8 bases aligning to TRBD1. CDR3 in DNA: TGTGCCAGCAGCCTGGACAGGGACGAGCAGTACTTC. This codes for CASSLDRDEQYF.